Below are 27 T cell receptor beta chains sequenced from a single sample in a study of CD8+CD57+ T cells in acquired aplastic anemia. Genomic DNA served as template for TCR beta VDJ and CDR3 profiling. Each CDR3 protein is one row after TCRdb ran MiXCR on the reads. The profile shows 190,000 or so distinct CDR3 sequences, approximately 60% of them singletons. Material for sequencing was sorted CD4+, CD8+, or CD8+CD57+ T cells (not recorded which) from PBMCs. The receptors were sampled from a human donor in good health.

Note on this clonotype: One end of the junction does not line up with germline, which may come from a read error. V usage is TRBV7-9 and J usage is TRBJ1-1; D call uncertain. The CDR3 runs to 13 residues. Germline-derived CDR1 and CDR2 are SEHNR and FQNEAQ (reference sequence). The CDR3 protein is CASSLDTYTEAFF. CDR3 nucleotides: TGTGCCAGCAGCCTAGACACCTACACTGAAGCTTTCTTC.

The chain uses TRBV5-4 and TRBJ1-2; 10 bases line up with TRBD1. The CDR3 is made up of 16 amino acids. Germline CDR1 reads SGHNT; CDR2 reads YYREEE (reference sequence). J was trimmed by 8 bases and V by 0 bases; bases with no gene match: 10. The CDR3 reads CASSLVAGDRGRGYTF. The CDR3 DNA reads as TGTGCCAGCAGCTTGGTGGCGGGGGACAGGGGTCGGGGCTACACCTTC.

V gene TRBV9 combines with J gene TRBJ2-5; the match to TRBD1 covers 7 bases. Germline V gives CDR1 SGDLS, CDR2 YYNGEE. CDR3 length: 15 amino acids. Unmatched junction bases numbered 13, after V lost 4 bases and J lost 7 bases. The CDR3 here is CASSQLNRDSGTQYF. The CDR3 nucleotides are TGTGCCAGCAGCCAACTGAACCGGGACAGCGGGACCCAGTACTTC.

Ten or more counts support this clonotype. The V and J genes are TRBV29-1 and TRBJ2-1, with TRBD2 as a possible D gene (5 bases). V lost 3 bases and J 6 bases, leaving 15 bases between the germline ends. Per germline, CDR1 SQVTM and CDR2 ANQGSEA. This CDR3 contains 14 residues. The CDR3 bases are TGCAGCGTTGATAGCGACTCATCGGGCAATGAGCAGTTCTTC. This codes for CSVDSDSSGNEQFF.

This clonotype turned up a few times. The chain has TRBV6-4 and TRBJ1-2, with a weak D call TRBD1 (5 bases). Germline CDR1 reads MRHNA; CDR2 reads SNTAGT. The V and J ends lost 3 bases and 2 bases respectively, with 7 bases between them. The CDR3 totals 13 residues. The CDR3 spells CASSEQANYGYTF. The CDR3 nucleotides are TGTGCCAGCAGTGAACAGGCCAACTATGGCTACACCTTC.

This clonotype was seen ten or more times. The chain employs TRBV5-4 and TRBJ2-1, with a possible D match to TRBD2 (5 bases). Trimming shortened V by 2 bases and J by 5 bases, and 11 bases separated the two germline ends. This CDR3 contains 14 residues. Germline CDR1 reads SGHNT; CDR2 reads YYREEE (reference sequence). CDR3 DNA sequence: TGTGCCAGCAGCTTAAGGACTTGGGACAATGAGCAGTTCTTC. Translated: CASSLRTWDNEQFF.

Many counts were recorded for this clonotype. J is TRBJ1-5 and V is TRBV12-3 or TRBV12-4; a weak D match, TRBD1 (6 bases). V shed 7 bases and J shed 0 bases, with 13 bases lying between them. CDR3 length: 15 residues. The CDR3 region has the DNA TGTGCCAGCACCTCGGCAGGGGATAGCAATCAGCCCCAGCATTTT. This gives the protein CASTSAGDSNQPQHF.

This sequence joins TRBV12-3 or TRBV12-4 and TRBJ1-6; no reliable D call. The CDR3 consists of 12 residues. V dropped 3 bases and J dropped 13 bases, with 10 bases sitting between them. The CDR3 sequence is CASSLNSVPLHF. CDR3 nucleotide sequence: TGTGCCAGCAGTTTGAATAGTGTCCCCCTCCACTTT.

V and J are TRBV2 and TRBJ2-1; D remains ambiguous. Trimming took 5 bases from V and 9 from J, leaving 14 bases between them. The CDR3 covers 13 residues. Germline CDR1 is SNHLY and CDR2 is FYNNEI. The CDR3 loop reads CASSRTWTGEQFF. The CDR3 nucleotides are TGTGCCAGCAGTCGTACCTGGACCGGTGAGCAGTTCTTC.

The V call is TRBV11-2, the J call TRBJ2-6; tentatively, D is TRBD2 (5 bases). The CDR3 covers 14 residues. Germline V gene data show CDR1 as SGHAT and CDR2 as FQNNGV. With 5 bases removed from V and 4 bases from J, the gap between germline ends came to 9 bases. Here the CDR3 DNA reads TGTGCCAGCAGCCTAGCAAGGGGGGCCAACGTCCTGACTTTC. Its protein product is CASSLARGANVLTF. Full variable domain (rest looked up from reference TRBV11-2 and TRBJ2-6): EAGVAQSPRYKIIEKRQSVAFWCNPISGHATLYWYQQILGQGPKLLIQFQNNGVVDDSQLPKDRFSAERLKGVDSTLKIQPAKLEDSAVYLCASSLARGANVLTFGAGSRLTVL.

The rearrangement uses TRBV20-1 and TRBJ1-2; D remains ambiguous. This CDR3 region has 13 residues. Trimming shortened V by 0 bases and J by 4 bases, and 9 bases separated the two germline ends. Per the germline V gene, CDR1 is DFQATT and CDR2 is SNEGSKA (reference sequence). The CDR3 reads CSARDRASYGYTF. CDR3 coding DNA: TGCAGTGCTAGAGATCGGGCTTCCTATGGCTACACCTTC.

The V gene is TRBV15, the J gene TRBJ1-1; D is ambiguous. The CDR3 is 15 amino acids. Trimming stripped 0 bases from V and 0 bases from J, with 8 bases between. Germline CDR1 is LNHNV and CDR2 is YYDKDF (reference sequence). The CDR3 nucleotides are TGTGCCACCAGCAGAGAGGGGTGGGTGAACACTGAAGCTTTCTTT. This sequence encodes CATSREGWVNTEAFF.

The genes are TRBV10-3 and TRBJ1-2; 8 bases fit TRBD1. Germline values: CDR1 ENHRY, CDR2 SYGVKD. This CDR3 comprises 12 residues. V was pared by 10 bases and J by 3 bases, with 4 bases of the junction left unmatched. DNA for the CDR3: TGTGCCAGCACGGACAGGGACTATGGCTACACCTTC. Amino acids: CASTDRDYGYTF.

The chain couples TRBV7-9 to TRBJ2-7; TRBD1 matches 9 bases. This CDR3 contains 16 residues. The germline V gene has CDR1 SEHNR and CDR2 FQNEAQ (reference sequence). The ends lost 3 bases at V and 5 bases at J; junction bases unmatched: 11. The chain's CDR3 is CASSFITDRGIDEQYF. CDR3 in DNA: TGTGCCAGCAGCTTTATCACGGACAGGGGCATCGACGAGCAGTACTTC.

The chain joins TRBV5-5 to TRBJ1-2; weak D call: TRBD1 (5 bases). The V gene's germline CDR1 is SGHKS and CDR2 YYEKEE (reference sequence). The CDR3 runs to 15 residues. Trimming took 0 bases from V and 2 from J, leaving 11 bases between them. The CDR3 coding sequence is TGTGCCAGCAGCTTGGACGGGGGATACAACTATGGCTACACCTTC. Residues: CASSLDGGYNYGYTF.

This rearrangement joins TRBV7-2 to TRBJ2-7; D call uncertain. This CDR3 spans 15 amino acids. The germline gives CDR1 SGHTA, CDR2 FQGNSA. V was shortened by 1 base and J by 1 base, with 11 bases between the two germline ends. The CDR3 DNA follows: TGTGCCAGCAGCTTAGGTCTCGTCTCTTCCTACGAGCAGTACTTC. This encodes CASSLGLVSSYEQYF.

This chain uses TRBV24-1 with TRBJ2-5; D uncertain. Per the germline V gene, CDR1 is KGHDR and CDR2 is SFDVKD. V lost 0 bases and J lost 5, with 12 bases in between. The CDR3 runs to 15 residues. CDR3 protein: CATSDLKGMEETQYF. The DNA of the CDR3 is TGTGCCACCAGTGATTTGAAAGGGATGGAGGAGACCCAGTACTTC.

This clonotype was observed at least ten times. The genes are TRBV12-5 and TRBJ2-1; either TRBD1 or TRBD2 may supply D (6 bases each). Deletions cut 7 bases from V and 0 bases from J, with 16 bases between. The germline CDR1 and CDR2 sequences are LGHNT and FRNRAP. This CDR3 is built from 16 residues. The CDR3 region is CASEGGGQNSYNEQFF. The CDR3 bases are TGTGCTAGTGAAGGAGGGGGGCAGAACTCCTACAATGAGCAGTTCTTC.

Comment on this clonotype: Mismatch with germline at one junction end may stem from a read error. CDR3 protein: CIASPSTDTQYF. The CDR3 bases are TGCATTGCTAGTCCGAGCACAGATACGCAGTATTTT. This rearrangement joins TRBV20-1 to TRBJ2-3; D is ambiguous. Per germline, CDR1 DFQATT and CDR2 SNEGSKA (reference sequence). CDR3 size: 12 residues.

This rearrangement joins TRBV7-9 to TRBJ2-7, with D tentatively TRBD1 or TRBD2 (6 bases each). V lost 7 bases to trimming and J lost 5 bases, with 12 bases between them. The CDR3 contains 12 residues. Germline V CDR1 and CDR2: SEHNR, FQNEAQ (reference sequence). The CDR3, as DNA: TGTGCCAGCAACAAGGGGGGCAACGAGCAGTACTTC. As protein: CASNKGGNEQYF.

The chain employs TRBV5-5 and TRBJ2-3; either TRBD1 or TRBD2 may supply D (5 bases each). The CDR3 is 15 residues long. Per germline, CDR1 SGHKS and CDR2 YYEKEE (reference sequence). With 1 base removed from V and 3 bases from J, the gap between germline ends came to 12 bases. CDR3 region: CASSLRGEGTDTQYF. DNA of the CDR3: TGTGCCAGCAGCTTGAGGGGAGAAGGGACAGATACGCAGTATTTT.

This clonotype was observed many times. This chain joins TRBV7-9 and TRBJ1-5; weak D call: TRBD1 (5 bases). CDR1 is SEHNR and CDR2 is FQNEAQ in the germline V gene (reference sequence). Trimming stripped 0 bases from V and 8 bases from J, with 14 bases between. This CDR3 is built from 15 residues. CDR3 in DNA: TGTGCCAGCAGCTTAGCGTTAGAGGGGACGGAGCCCCAGCATTTT. This sequence encodes CASSLALEGTEPQHF.

The chain couples TRBV7-3 to TRBJ1-6; the D is unclear. The germline V gene has CDR1 SGHTA and CDR2 FQGTGA. The CDR3 has 16 residues. V lost 0 bases, J lost 9 bases, and 15 bases lay in between. The CDR3 sequence is CASSLTPNTVGSPLHF. CDR3 nucleotide sequence: TGTGCCAGCAGCTTAACACCTAATACGGTCGGTTCACCCCTCCACTTT.

This clonotype was observed a few times. The junction departs from the called germline gene at one end, perhaps through a read error. This chain links TRBV7-2 with TRBJ2-7; D unclear. CDR1 is SGHTA and CDR2 is FQGNSA in the germline V gene. This CDR3 is built from 12 residues. The CDR3 DNA reads TGTGCCAGCAGCTTAAGTACGTACGGGCAGTACTTC. This encodes CASSLSTYGQYF. The full variable domain, rest sourced from reference TRBV7-2 and TRBJ2-7, is GAGVSQSPSNKVTEKGKDVELRCDPISGHTALYWYRQSLGQGLEFLIYFQGNSAPDKSGLPSDRFSAERTGGSVSTLTIQRTQQEDSAVYLCASSLSTYGQYFGPGTRLTVT.

This clonotype was detected ten times or more. This sequence joins TRBV6-5 and TRBJ2-3; 8 nucleotides line up with TRBD2. In germline, CDR1 is MNHEY, CDR2 SVGAGI. V dropped 0 bases and J dropped 4; count of bases not matched to a gene: 6. The CDR3 consists of 16 residues. The CDR3: CASSYSAGGGSDTQYF. CDR3 in DNA: TGTGCCAGCAGTTACTCGGCGGGCGGGGGGTCAGATACGCAGTATTTT.

The V and J genes are TRBV20-1 and TRBJ2-5; no clear D. Trimming cost V 0 bases and J 5 bases, with 7 bases left between them. Germline CDR1 is DFQATT and CDR2 is SNEGSKA (reference sequence). The CDR3 extends over 12 amino acids. The CDR3 DNA follows: TGCAGTGCTAGAGATGGGCGGGAGACCCAGTACTTC. Its protein product is CSARDGRETQYF.

V is TRBV24-1 and J is TRBJ1-4; TRBD1 might be the D (5 bases). The CDR3 is 15 amino acids. CDR1 and CDR2 (germline): KGHDR, SFDVKD. With 4 bases removed from V and 5 bases from J, the gap between germline ends came to 13 bases. Here the CDR3 reads CATSEGTEFNEKLFF. CDR3 nucleotides: TGTGCCACCAGTGAGGGGACTGAATTCAATGAAAAACTGTTTTTT.